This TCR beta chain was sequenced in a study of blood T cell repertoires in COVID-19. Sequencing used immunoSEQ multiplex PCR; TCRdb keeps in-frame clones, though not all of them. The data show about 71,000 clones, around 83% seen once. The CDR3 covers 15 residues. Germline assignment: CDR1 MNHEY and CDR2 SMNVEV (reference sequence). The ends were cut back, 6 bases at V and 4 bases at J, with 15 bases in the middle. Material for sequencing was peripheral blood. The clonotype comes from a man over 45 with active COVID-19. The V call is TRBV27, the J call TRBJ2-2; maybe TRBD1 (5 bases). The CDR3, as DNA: TGTGCCAGCAGCAACGGCAGGGTCGCCACCGGGGAGCTGTTTTTT. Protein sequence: CASSNGRVATGELFF.